This TCR beta chain originates from a study of cytomegalovirus exposure and HLA in healthy donors. Looking at the study overall: The study's early data release held approximately 91 million unique TCRs from HLA-typed donors.

Primers: 60 Vbeta forward and 13 Jbeta reverse. Profiled with immunoSEQ multiplex PCR; TCRdb holds only in-frame clones, not every one. The sample has around 130,000 clones; 80% are singletons. As to this clone: Its target is unknown.

Germline-derived CDR1 and CDR2 are MDHEN and SYDVKM. The CDR3 is 22 residues long. The ends lost 1 base at V and 5 bases at J; junction bases unmatched: 25. General observations from the study: According to the study, roughly 180 TCR beta chains were cytomegalovirus-associated. An assumption of roughly uniform sequencing depth across donors underlay the presence/absence analyses.

What was sequenced was PBMCs. The chain carries TRBV28 and TRBJ2-5; 10 nucleotides match TRBD2. The source of this sequence is a woman aged 40-49 years in good health and CMV-seronegative. The chain's CDR3 is CASSLSRLSRGKTSGFRETQYF. DNA of the CDR3: TGTGCCAGCAGTTTATCCCGTTTATCCCGCGGAAAGACTAGCGGGTTTCGGGAGACCCAGTACTTC.